The sequence of this T cell receptor beta chain was determined in a study of cytomegalovirus exposure and HLA in healthy donors. Study-wide context: Earlier, 90 million to 140 million unique TCR beta sequences were recovered from about 170 million T cells by an analysis.

PCR involved 60 Vbeta and 13 Jbeta primers. The repertoire was sequenced with immunoSEQ multiplex PCR; TCRdb's copy has only in-frame clones and lacks some. The sample carries 100,000 to 150,000 clones, roughly 80% recorded once. The sample was PBMCs. This receptor was obtained from a woman aged 40 to 50 in good health and CMV-seropositive.

CDR3 in amino acids: CASQGQGYSPLHF. As DNA, the CDR3 is TGTGCCAGCCAAGGACAGGGGTATTCACCCCTCCACTTT. This chain links TRBV6-1 with TRBJ1-6, with TRBD1 identical over 9 bases. The CDR3 sequence is 13 residues long. Per the germline V gene, CDR1 is MNHNS and CDR2 is SASEGT. V lost 8 bases and J lost 8; bases outside the gene matches: 4.